A single TCR beta chain is shown here with its context. Its specificity is not known. The table came from immunoSEQ multiplex PCR; TCRdb's copy has only in-frame clones and leaves some out. The sample contains tens of thousands of clones, 95% of which appear only once. This entry comes from a study of human thymus T cells. Points from the study as a whole: There appeared to be biased usage of V and J genes in thymic and blood repertoires.

Resections removed during corrective heart surgery provided the thymus tissue used. Having corrective surgery for congenital heart defects, healthy Finnish infants were the ones who donated. After removal of 7 bases from V and 2 bases from J, the junction contained 17 bases not matched to a gene. This CDR3 has 18 residues. CDR1 is SQVTM and CDR2 is ANQGSEA in the germline V gene. This TCR was recovered from a girl less than two years old with a congenital heart defect but otherwise immunologically healthy. V and J are TRBV29-1 and TRBJ2-1; 10 nucleotides agree with TRBD2. Material for sequencing was thymus tissue. The CDR3: CSGDFAPLAGETYNEQFF. In DNA form, the CDR3 reads TGCAGCGGCGACTTCGCCCCCCTAGCGGGAGAGACCTACAATGAGCAGTTCTTC.